The present TCR beta chain was sequenced within a study of shared clonotypes between healthy human individuals. Study conclusions and caveats: In general, naive subsets displayed greater estimated richness than memory subsets did.

Sequenced by immunoSEQ multiplex PCR; TCRdb stores in-frame clones only, minus some. The data show about 960,000 clones, more than 75% seen once. Concerning this clone itself: Its matching antigen is unknown.

The sequence derives from a man between 18 and 29 years old in good health. The sample was memory CD4+ T cells sorted from blood. Sample subset: CD45RA-negative fraction.

CDR3 sequence (DNA): TGTGCCAGCAACCCTCAGTTGAACACTGAAGCTTTCTTT. The encoded protein is CASNPQLNTEAFF. V usage is TRBV7-9 and J usage is TRBJ1-1; D remains ambiguous. The CDR3 runs to 13 residues. Per the germline V gene, CDR1 is SEHNR and CDR2 is FQNEAQ (reference sequence). V was clipped by 7 bases and J by 0 bases, with 9 bases between them.